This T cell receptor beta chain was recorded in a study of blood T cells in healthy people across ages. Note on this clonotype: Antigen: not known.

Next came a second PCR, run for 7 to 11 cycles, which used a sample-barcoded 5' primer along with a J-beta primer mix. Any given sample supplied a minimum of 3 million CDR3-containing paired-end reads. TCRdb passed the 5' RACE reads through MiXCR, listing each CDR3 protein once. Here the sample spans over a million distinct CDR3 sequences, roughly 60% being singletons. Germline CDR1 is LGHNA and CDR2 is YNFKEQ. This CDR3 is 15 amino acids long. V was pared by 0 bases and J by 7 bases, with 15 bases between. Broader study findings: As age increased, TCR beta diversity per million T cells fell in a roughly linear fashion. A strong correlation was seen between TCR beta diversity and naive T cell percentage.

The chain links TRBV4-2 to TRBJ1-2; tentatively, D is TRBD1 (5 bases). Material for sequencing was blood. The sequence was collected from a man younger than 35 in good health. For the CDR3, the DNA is TGTGCCAGCAGCCAAGAAGCTGGGACGAATGCTGGCTACACCTTC. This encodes CASSQEAGTNAGYTF.